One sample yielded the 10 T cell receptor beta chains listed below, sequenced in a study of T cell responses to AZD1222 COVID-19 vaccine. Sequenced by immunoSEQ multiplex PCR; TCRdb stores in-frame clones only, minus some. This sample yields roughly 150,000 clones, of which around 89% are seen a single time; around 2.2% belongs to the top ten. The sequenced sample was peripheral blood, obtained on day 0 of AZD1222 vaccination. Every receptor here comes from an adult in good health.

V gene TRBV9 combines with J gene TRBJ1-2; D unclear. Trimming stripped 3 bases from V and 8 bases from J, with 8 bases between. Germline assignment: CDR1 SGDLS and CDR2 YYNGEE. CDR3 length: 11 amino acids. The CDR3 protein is CASSGDLGYTF. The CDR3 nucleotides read TGTGCCAGCAGCGGTGACCTGGGCTACACCTTC.

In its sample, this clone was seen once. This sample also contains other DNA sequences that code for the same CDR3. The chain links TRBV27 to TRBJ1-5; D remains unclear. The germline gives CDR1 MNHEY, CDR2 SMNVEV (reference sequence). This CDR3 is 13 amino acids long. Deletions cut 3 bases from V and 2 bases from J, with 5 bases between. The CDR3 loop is CASSFRGNQPQHF. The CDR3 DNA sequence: TGTGCCAGCAGTTTTAGGGGCAATCAGCCCCAGCATTTT.

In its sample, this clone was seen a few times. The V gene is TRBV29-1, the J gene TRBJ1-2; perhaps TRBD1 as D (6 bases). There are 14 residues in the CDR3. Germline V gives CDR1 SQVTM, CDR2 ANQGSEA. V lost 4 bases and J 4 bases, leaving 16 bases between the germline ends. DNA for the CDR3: TGCAGCGTTGTATTTGGGGCAGGGGCCTATGGCTACACCTTC. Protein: CSVVFGAGAYGYTF.

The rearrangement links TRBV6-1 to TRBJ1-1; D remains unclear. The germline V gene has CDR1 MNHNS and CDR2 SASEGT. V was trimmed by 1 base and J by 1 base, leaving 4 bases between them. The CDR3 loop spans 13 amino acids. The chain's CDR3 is CASSEDGNTEAFF. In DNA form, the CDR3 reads TGTGCCAGCAGTGAAGACGGGAACACTGAAGCTTTCTTT.

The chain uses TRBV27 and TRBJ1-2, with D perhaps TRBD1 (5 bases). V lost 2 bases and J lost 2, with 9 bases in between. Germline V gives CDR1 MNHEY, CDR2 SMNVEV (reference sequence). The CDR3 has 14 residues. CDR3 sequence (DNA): TGTGCCAGCAGTTTAAGACAGCCGAACTATGGCTACACCTTC. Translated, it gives CASSLRQPNYGYTF.

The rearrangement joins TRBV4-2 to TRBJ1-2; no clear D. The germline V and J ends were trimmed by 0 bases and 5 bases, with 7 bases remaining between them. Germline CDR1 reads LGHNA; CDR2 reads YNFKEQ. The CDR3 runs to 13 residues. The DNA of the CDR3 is TGTGCCAGCAGCCAAGATGGAGATTATGGCTACACCTTC. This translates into CASSQDGDYGYTF.

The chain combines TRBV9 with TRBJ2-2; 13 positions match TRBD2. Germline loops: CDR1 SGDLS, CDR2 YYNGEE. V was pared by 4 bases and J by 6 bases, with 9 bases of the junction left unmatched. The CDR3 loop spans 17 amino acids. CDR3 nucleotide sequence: TGTGCCAGCAGCCCAGGGACTAGCGGGAATATTCCCGGGGAGCTGTTTTTT. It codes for CASSPGTSGNIPGELFF.

As DNA, the CDR3 is TGTGCCAGCAGGGGGACAGTCTACGAGCAGTACTTC. It yields the protein CASRGTVYEQYF. This rearrangement joins TRBV2 to TRBJ2-7; TRBD1 aligns across 7 bases. Germline V CDR1 and CDR2: SNHLY, FYNNEI. CDR3 size: 12 residues. V dropped 6 bases and J dropped 3; count of bases not matched to a gene: 2.

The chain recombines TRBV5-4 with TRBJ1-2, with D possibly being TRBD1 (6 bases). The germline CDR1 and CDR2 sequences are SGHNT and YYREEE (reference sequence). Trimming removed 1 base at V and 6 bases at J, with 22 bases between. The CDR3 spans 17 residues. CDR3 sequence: CASSLMAGHTVRDGYTF. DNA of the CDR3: TGTGCCAGCAGCTTGATGGCGGGACACACCGTTAGGGATGGCTACACCTTC.

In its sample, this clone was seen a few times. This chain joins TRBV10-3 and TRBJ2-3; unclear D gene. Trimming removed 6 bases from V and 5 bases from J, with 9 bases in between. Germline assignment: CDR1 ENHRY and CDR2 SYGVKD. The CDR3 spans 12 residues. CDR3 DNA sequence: TGTGCCATCAGGAACCAAGGAGATACGCAGTATTTT. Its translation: CAIRNQGDTQYF.